The 12 T cell receptor beta chains reported below all come from one sample, sequenced in a study of CD8 T cells in Susac syndrome (dated by TCRdb to the late 2010s). Libraries came from the immunoSEQ multiplex PCR assay. RNA was extracted using the RNeasy kit, and roughly 0.5 to 1 ug of the RNA was reverse transcribed with random hexamers. TCRdb handled the public reads itself, with Q25 trimming in fastp and clone calling in MiXCR, and kept productive beta chains. Entries that share a CDR3 protein sequence are merged under the most common genes and DNA. Within this sample are about 130,000 distinct CDR3 sequences, with around 91% of them counted one time only. The top ten hold 0.2% to 0.25% of the sample. Sequencing was performed on CD8+ T cells from PBMCs. The receptors derive from a human donor with multiple sclerosis.

V gene TRBV30 combines with J gene TRBJ2-7; D may be TRBD2 (5 bases). V lost 1 base to trimming and J lost 3 bases, with 25 bases between them. The germline V gene encodes CDR1 GTSNPN and CDR2 SVGIG (reference sequence). The CDR3 spans 18 residues. The chain's CDR3 is CAWSADKTREGPNYEQYF. In nucleotides, the CDR3 is TGTGCCTGGAGTGCAGATAAAACGAGGGAAGGTCCCAACTACGAGCAGTACTTC.

The chain links TRBV12-3 or TRBV12-4 to TRBJ2-3; 10 bases align to TRBD2. V gave up 3 bases and J gave up 5 bases; unmatched junction bases: 8. There are 16 residues in the CDR3. The CDR3 region is CASSFGLAVGGDTQYF. In nucleotides, the CDR3 is TGTGCCAGCAGTTTTGGACTAGCGGTGGGGGGAGATACGCAGTATTTT.

The J gene is TRBJ2-5, the V gene TRBV7-9; 7 bases agree with TRBD1. CDR1 is SEHNR and CDR2 is FQNEAQ in the germline V gene (reference sequence). The CDR3 covers 15 residues. V trimming: 4 bases; J trimming: 3 bases; junction bases outside the gene matches: 8. CDR3 nucleotides: TGTGCCAGCAGCTCATACACAACAGGGGAAGAGACCCAGTACTTC. Translation: CASSSYTTGEETQYF. Variable domain in full (rest from reference TRBV7-9 and TRBJ2-5): DTGVSQNPRHKITKRGQNVTFRCDPISEHNRLYWYRQTLGQGPEFLTYFQNEAQLEKSRLLSDRFSAERPKGSFSTLEIQRTEQGDSAMYLCASSSYTTGEETQYFGPGTRLLVL.

V usage is TRBV12-3 or TRBV12-4 and J usage is TRBJ2-3; a possible D gene is TRBD1 (6 bases). Deletions cut 6 bases from V and 1 base from J, with 14 bases between. The CDR3 is 15 residues long. The CDR3 loop is CASSRPGQGTDTQYF. Written as DNA, the CDR3 is TGTGCCAGCAGCCGACCGGGACAAGGCACAGATACGCAGTATTTT.

The rearrangement links TRBV20-1 to TRBJ2-7, with 8 positions matching TRBD2. Germline CDR1 reads DFQATT; CDR2 reads SNEGSKA (reference sequence). The ends lost 0 bases at V and 5 bases at J; junction bases unmatched: 6. The CDR3 is 14 amino acids. The CDR3 coding sequence is TGCAGTGCTAGAGAAAAGCGGGAGTTCCACGAGCAGTACTTC. Protein: CSAREKREFHEQYF.

This clonotype was counted only a few times. This chain joins TRBV2 and TRBJ2-5; TRBD1 agrees at 10 bases. The germline gives CDR1 SNHLY, CDR2 FYNNEI. The CDR3 sequence is 15 residues long. V lost 4 bases to trimming and J lost 5 bases; unmatched junction nucleotides: 7. This CDR3 is CASSAGQGYAETQYF. The CDR3 coding sequence is TGTGCCAGCAGTGCGGGACAGGGGTATGCGGAGACCCAGTACTTC.

The chain carries TRBV4-1 and TRBJ2-3; D call uncertain. V shed 0 bases and J shed 6 bases, with 13 bases lying between them. Germline values: CDR1 MGHRA, CDR2 YSYEKL. CDR3 size: 15 residues. DNA for the CDR3: TGCGCCAGCAGCCAAGATCCACTAAATGGGGATACGCAGTATTTT. Its protein is CASSQDPLNGDTQYF.

The chain links TRBV28 to TRBJ1-1, with D uncertain. Germline loops: CDR1 MDHEN, CDR2 SYDVKM. V gave up 11 bases and J gave up 5 bases, with 21 bases separating them. The CDR3 consists of 14 residues. CDR3 loop: CASTPRRDGTEAFF. As DNA, the CDR3 is TGTGCCTCAACCCCTCGGAGGGATGGTACTGAAGCTTTCTTT.

The rearrangement joins TRBV29-1 to TRBJ2-7, with 9 nucleotides matching TRBD1. Germline V lookup: CDR1 SQVTM, CDR2 ANQGSEA. V lost 4 bases, J lost 5 bases, and 9 bases stayed unmatched. The CDR3 contains 14 residues. CDR3 region: CSVVPRDRDHEQYF. The CDR3, as DNA: TGCAGCGTTGTCCCCCGGGACAGGGACCACGAGCAGTACTTC.

This chain joins TRBV7-2 and TRBJ2-1; TRBD2 matches 10 bases. With V trimmed by 5 bases and J by 2 bases, 6 bases remained unmatched. The CDR3 has 16 amino acids. The V gene's germline CDR1 is SGHTA and CDR2 FQGNSA. The CDR3: CASSPPSGSAYNEQFF. The CDR3 bases are TGTGCCAGCAGCCCCCCTAGCGGGAGTGCCTACAATGAGCAGTTCTTC.

The chain couples TRBV30 to TRBJ2-1; 9 bases align to TRBD2. The length of the CDR3 is 13 residues. V shed 8 bases, J shed 4 bases, and the junction held 6 bases outside the gene matches. Germline-derived CDR1 and CDR2 are GTSNPN and SVGIG (reference sequence). CDR3 amino acids: CAGLAGNYNEQFF. The CDR3 DNA follows: TGTGCCGGGCTAGCGGGGAATTACAATGAGCAGTTCTTC. Combining the CDR3 with reference TRBV30 and TRBJ2-1 gives the whole variable domain SQTIHQWPATLVQPVGSPLSLECTVEGTSNPNLYWYRQAAGRGLQLLFYSVGIGQISSEVPQNLSASRPQDRQFILSSKKLLLSDSGFYLCAGLAGNYNEQFFGPGTRLTVL.

V and J are TRBV13 and TRBJ2-1; perhaps TRBD2 as D (6 bases). The germline V gene encodes CDR1 PRHDT and CDR2 FYEKMQ (reference sequence). The CDR3 has 16 residues. Trimming shortened V by 5 bases and J by 2 bases, and 16 bases separated the two germline ends. The chain's CDR3 is CASSGSSSGPYNEQFF. Written as DNA, the CDR3 is TGTGCCAGCAGCGGCAGCAGTAGCGGTCCCTACAATGAGCAGTTCTTC. Based on the CDR3 plus reference TRBV13 and TRBJ2-1, the full variable domain is AAGVIQSPRHLIKEKRETATLKCYPIPRHDTVYWYQQGPGQDPQFLISFYEKMQSDKGSIPDRFSAQQFSDYHSELNMSSLELGDSALYFCASSGSSSGPYNEQFFGPGTRLTVL.